These T cell receptor beta chains were read from a single sample in a study of blood T cell repertoires in COVID-19. The data were produced by immunoSEQ multiplex PCR, yet TCRdb's version contains in-frame clones alone and is incomplete. The table includes under 250,000 clones, about nine tenths detected once. The sequenced sample consisted of peripheral blood. These receptors were taken from a woman aged 40 to 49 with acute or convalescent COVID-19. CDR3s include the opening cysteine and the closing phenylalanine or tryptophan. Fields, in order: V gene, D gene, clone size, J gene, CDR3 DNA, CDR3 protein. D genes are given only for firm matches. Size tells how often a clone was seen (once, few, many) or the class of an expanded clone, and some rows leave it out.

>TRBV6-2/TRBV6-3|TRBD1|NA|TRBJ1-1
TGTGCCAGCAGTCTACAGGGGAGGAGCACTGAAGCTTTCTTT
CASSLQGRSTEAFF
>TRBV10-3|NA|NA|TRBJ1-5
TGTGCCATCAGTGACTCAGGGGGCAATCAGCCCCAGCATTTT
CAISDSGGNQPQHF
>TRBV6-2/TRBV6-3|TRBD2|NA|TRBJ2-5
TGTGCCAGCAGTTACCAGCGGGGGGGCAGGGAGACCCAGTACTTC
CASSYQRGGRETQYF
>TRBV19|NA|NA|TRBJ1-2
TGTGCCAGTAGAAAACAGGGTACCTATGGCTACACCTTC
CASRKQGTYGYTF
>TRBV18|NA|NA|TRBJ1-2
TGTGCCAGCTCAGGGGACACCGCCCTCTATGGCTACACCTTC
CASSGDTALYGYTF
>TRBV5-5|NA|NA|TRBJ1-5
TGTGCCAGCAGCTTGGAAGTCAGGGTGGGCAATCAGCCCCAGCATTTT
CASSLEVRVGNQPQHF
>TRBV5-6|TRBD1|few|TRBJ1-1
TGTGCCAGCAGCTTGGTTTCAGGGGGGACTGAAGCTTTCTTT
CASSLVSGGTEAFF
>TRBV4-2|NA|NA|TRBJ2-3
TGTGCCAGCAGCCAAGATGGGGCTAGCGTCGCAGATACGCAGTATTTT
CASSQDGASVADTQYF
>TRBV5-4|TRBD1|NA|TRBJ1-2
TGTGCCAGCAGCTCCGACAGGGAGGATAACTATGGCTACACCTTC
CASSSDREDNYGYTF
>TRBV12-5|NA|NA|TRBJ1-2
TGTGCTAGTGGTTTGGTACTTCGGGGGGGCGCTTCATTTGGCTACACCTTC
CASGLVLRGGASFGYTF
>TRBV10-3|TRBD2|once|TRBJ2-3
TGTGCCATCAGTGAGTCGCGGCTAGCGGCGCACACAGATACGCAGTATTTT
CAISESRLAAHTDTQYF
>TRBV10-2|NA|NA|TRBJ2-2
TGCGCCAGCAGAATAACACAGGACACCGGGGAGCTGTTTTTT
CASRITQDTGELFF
>TRBV27|TRBD1|NA|TRBJ1-2
TGTGCCAGCAGTTCTCTTACCCTCGACAGGGGCTATGGCTACACCTTC
CASSSLTLDRGYGYTF
>TRBV19|TRBD1|once|TRBJ1-1
TGTGCCAGTAGTATAGATCACAGGGGAACTGAAGCTTTCTTT
CASSIDHRGTEAFF
>TRBV6-4|NA|NA|TRBJ1-5
TGTGCCAGCAGTGCTGACGGGAATAGCAATCAGCCCCAGCATTTT
CASSADGNSNQPQHF
>TRBV7-9|NA|NA|TRBJ1-1
TGTGCCAGCAGCCCTCTTCAGGGGTTGCCTGAAGCTTTCTTT
CASSPLQGLPEAFF
>TRBV5-8|NA|NA|TRBJ2-3
TGTGCCAGCAGCATGGCGGTAGCGGCCGGTTTTTATACGCAGTATTTT
CASSMAVAAGFYTQYF
>TRBV11-2|NA|NA|TRBJ1-6
TGTGCCAGCAGCTTAGTGGGGCAGGGGAGGGATTCACCCCTCCACTTT
CASSLVGQGRDSPLHF
>TRBV4-1|NA|NA|TRBJ1-2
TGCGCCAGCAGCCAAACCACAGGGTTGGTTAACTATGGCTACACCTTC
CASSQTTGLVNYGYTF
>TRBV19|NA|NA|TRBJ1-2
TGTGCCAGTAGTTACCCAAACACCGGGGGAATTCGAGGTGGCTACACCTTC
CASSYPNTGGIRGGYTF
>TRBV19|TRBD1|NA|TRBJ2-4
TGTGCCAGTAGTATGCTACCGGGACAGGGGGCGATCATTCAGTACTTC
CASSMLPGQGAIIQYF
>TRBV30|TRBD1|NA|TRBJ1-2
TGTGCCTGGAGTTCGGGGACAGGGTCCTATGGCTACACCTTC
CAWSSGTGSYGYTF
>TRBV11-2|TRBD1|NA|TRBJ1-2
TGTGCCAGCAGCCTAGGACAGGGGAGGGGCTACACCTTC
CASSLGQGRGYTF
>TRBV27|TRBD1|NA|TRBJ2-6
TGTGCCAGCAGGTTCTCTCGTAGGGGGCTGAATCCGAGTGGGGCCAACGTCCTGACTTTC
CASRFSRRGLNPSGANVLTF
>TRBV9|NA|NA|TRBJ2-3
TGTGCCAGCAGCGTAGAGGGGTCTAGCACAGATACGCAGTATTTT
CASSVEGSSTDTQYF
>TRBV9|NA|NA|TRBJ2-2
TGTGCCAGCAGCGCCAAGAACACCGGGGAGCTGTTTTTT
CASSAKNTGELFF
>TRBV18|TRBD1|NA|TRBJ1-1
TGTGCCAGCTCACCAAACTCCCGGGACAGGGGGACTGAAGCTTTCTTT
CASSPNSRDRGTEAFF
>TRBV19|TRBD1|NA|TRBJ1-2
TGTGCCACCTACGCCTCCGGGACAGCATATGGCTACACCTTC
CATYASGTAYGYTF
>TRBV13|NA|NA|TRBJ1-6
TGTGCCAGCGGGGGAGGGGTCAATTCACCCCTCCACTTT
CASGGGVNSPLHF
>TRBV9|NA|NA|TRBJ2-2
TGTGCCAGCAGCGTACGCACCGGGGAGCTGTTTTTT
CASSVRTGELFF
>TRBV2|NA|NA|TRBJ1-2
TGTGCCAGCAGTGAAGGAGCTGCCTATGGCTACACCTTC
CASSEGAAYGYTF
>TRBV2|NA|NA|TRBJ1-2
TGTGCCAGCAGGGGCAGGGGCAGCTATGGCTACACCTTC
CASRGRGSYGYTF
>TRBV7-9|TRBD1|NA|TRBJ2-1
TGTGCCAGCATCCAGGGGGACAGGAACTACAATGAGCAGTTCTTC
CASIQGDRNYNEQFF
>TRBV7-3|NA|NA|TRBJ2-3
TGTGCCAGCAGCTCCCCCGGGACTGGCACAGATACGCAGTATTTT
CASSSPGTGTDTQYF
>TRBV5-1|TRBD2|NA|TRBJ2-3
TGCGCCAGCAAATCTAGCGGGGGCCCACCGGGCGCAGATACGCAGTATTTT
CASKSSGGPPGADTQYF
>TRBV27|TRBD1|NA|TRBJ1-4
TGTGCCAGCAGTAAAAAACCCGGGACAGGGGGCCGAGGTGAAAAACTGTTTTTT
CASSKKPGTGGRGEKLFF
>TRBV6-5|NA|NA|TRBJ1-3
TGTGCCCTGGTAGGGGCTGCTGGAAACACCATATATTTT
CALVGAAGNTIYF
>TRBV7-8|NA|NA|TRBJ1-4
TGTGCCAGCAGCGAGGGGGGGGGTCTGGAAAAACTGTTTTTT
CASSEGGGLEKLFF
>TRBV4-2|NA|NA|TRBJ2-3
TGTGCCAGCAGCCAAGGGGGGGGGCCAGGAGATACGCAGTATTTT
CASSQGGGPGDTQYF
>TRBV12-3/TRBV12-4|TRBD1|NA|TRBJ1-2
TGTGCCAGCAGTCTGACCCCCGGGACAGACACCTTC
CASSLTPGTDTF
>TRBV21-1|NA|NA|TRBJ1-6
TGTGCCAGCAGCACCTCTCCCACAGGGGGGTTCGTAACCTATAATTCACCCCTCCACTTT
CASSTSPTGGFVTYNSPLHF
>TRBV7-8|NA|NA|TRBJ1-3
TGTGCCAGCAGCTTTGACGGGGAGGGTGTTGGAAACACCATATATTTT
CASSFDGEGVGNTIYF